Listed below are T cell receptor beta chains from one sample, sequenced in a study of CD4+ T cells in melanoma. Libraries were prepared by immunoSEQ multiplex PCR; TCRdb keeps only in-frame clonotypes and omits some of them. The data show 90,000 to 130,000 clones, roughly 90% seen once. Source material: peripheral blood. All receptors derive from a human donor with melanoma. Both conserved end residues are part of each CDR3. Fields, in order: CDR3 protein, CDR3 DNA, D gene, clone size, V gene, J gene. The D gene is left open where the match is weak. Size tells how often a clone was seen (once, few, many) or the class of an expanded clone, and some rows leave it out.

CASSLVAGQGQYF	TGTGCCAGCAGCTTAGTGGCGGGACAGGGGCAGTATTTT	TRBD1	NA	TRBV7-2	TRBJ2-3
CASFRRGSANEQFF	TGTGCCAGCTTTCGCCGGGGGAGCGCGAATGAGCAGTTCTTC	NA	NA	TRBV18	TRBJ2-1
CASSVRTGGDEKLFF	TGTGCCAGCAGCGTTAGGACAGGGGGGGATGAAAAACTGTTTTTT	TRBD1	once	TRBV9	TRBJ1-4
CASSPQGSGYTF	TGTGCCAGCAGCCCACAGGGGTCTGGCTACACCTTC	TRBD1	NA	TRBV11-2	TRBJ1-2
CASRRTSVEQFF	TGTGCCAGCAGGCGGACTAGCGTTGAGCAGTTCTTC	TRBD2	NA	TRBV28	TRBJ2-1
CASSQGTVYNEQFF	TGTGCCAGCTCACAGGGGACAGTTTACAATGAGCAGTTCTTC	TRBD1	NA	TRBV18	TRBJ2-1
CSVEELVGLYGYTF	TGCAGCGTTGAAGAATTGGTTGGGTTATATGGCTACACCTTC	NA	NA	TRBV29-1	TRBJ1-2
CASSERGNYGYTF	TGTGCCAGCAGTGAAAGGGGAAACTATGGCTACACCTTC	NA	few	TRBV6-1	TRBJ1-2
CASSFQTGNTGELFF	TGTGCCAGCAGTTTCCAGACAGGGAACACCGGGGAGCTGTTTTTT	NA	NA	TRBV27	TRBJ2-2
CSAAKETQYF	TGCAGTGCTGCCAAAGAGACCCAGTACTTC	NA	NA	TRBV20-1	TRBJ2-5
CASSIRLAGGRETQYF	TGTGCCAGTAGTATCCGACTAGCGGGGGGGCGGGAGACCCAGTACTTC	TRBD2	once	TRBV19	TRBJ2-5
CASSRIADNPEQFF	TGTGCCAGCAGCCGAATAGCGGACAATCCTGAGCAGTTCTTC	NA	NA	TRBV4-2	TRBJ2-1
CASKNGGLAGYEQFF	TGTGCCAGTAAGAATGGAGGGCTAGCGGGTTACGAGCAGTTCTTC	TRBD2	NA	TRBV19	TRBJ2-1
CASSAMTSGLPSEQYF	TGTGCCAGCAGCGCCATGACTAGCGGACTGCCCTCCGAGCAGTACTTC	TRBD2	NA	TRBV7-3	TRBJ2-7
CASSGSDTEADTQYF	TGTGCCAGCAGCGGGAGCGATACGGAGGCAGATACGCAGTATTTT	NA	NA	TRBV4-2	TRBJ2-3
CASSHPTGGRNIQYF	TGCGCCAGCAGCCACCCGACAGGGGGCAGAAACATTCAGTACTTC	TRBD1	NA	TRBV4-1	TRBJ2-4
CSAREDNEAFF	TGCAGTGCTAGAGAAGATAATGAAGCTTTCTTT	NA	NA	TRBV20-1	TRBJ1-1
CASSQREGQPDTQYF	TGTGCCAGCAGCCAAAGGGAGGGCCAGCCAGATACGCAGTATTTT	TRBD2	NA	TRBV9	TRBJ2-3
CSAIRANYSNQPQHF	TGCAGCGCCATAAGGGCAAATTATAGCAATCAGCCCCAGCATTTT	NA	NA	TRBV29-1	TRBJ1-5
CASSLQGADTQYF	TGTGCCAGCAGTTTACAAGGGGCCGATACGCAGTATTTT	NA	NA	TRBV6-5	TRBJ2-3
CASSRLGQGALTYSGANVLTF	TGCGCCAGCAGCCGACTCGGACAGGGGGCGCTTACCTACTCTGGGGCCAACGTCCTGACTTTC	TRBD1	NA	TRBV4-1	TRBJ2-6
CASHDYRSYEQYF	TGTGCCAGCCACGACTACCGGTCCTACGAGCAGTACTTC	NA	NA	TRBV28	TRBJ2-7